These T cell receptor beta chains were read from a single sample in a study of shared T cell receptors in the human thymus. The data were produced by immunoSEQ multiplex PCR, yet TCRdb's version contains in-frame clones alone and is incomplete. This sample has about 610,000 clones, with roughly 90% found just once. These records were also assigned to another study, of human thymus T cells.

Sequenced sample: thymocytes. The receptors come from a boy in the first two years of life with a congenital heart defect. Both conserved end residues are part of each CDR3. D genes are given only for firm matches. Expanded clones are given a class, and other clones once, few, many or no size at all.

.,TRBJ2-7,few,TRBV7-2,TGTGCCAGCAGCCCCTCGTACGAGCAGTACTTC,CASSPSYEQYF
.,TRBJ2-2,.,TRBV28,TGTGCCAGCAGTTTTATTGCGGGGGCCAACACCGGGGAGCTGTTTTTT,CASSFIAGANTGELFF
.,TRBJ2-7,few,TRBV4-1,TGCGCCAGCAGCCTTGACGGGTCCTACGAGCAGTACTTC,CASSLDGSYEQYF
.,TRBJ2-1,.,TRBV4-1,TGCGCCAGCAGCCAAGATGAGGGCGGACTGAGGTTCTTC,CASSQDEGGLRFF
.,TRBJ1-2,.,TRBV5-6,TGTGCCAGCAGACAGGGAGCCAACTATGGCTACACCTTC,CASRQGANYGYTF
.,TRBJ2-2,.,TRBV28,TGTGCCAGCCGCTCCAGGGGATCCGGGGAGCTGTTTTTT,CASRSRGSGELFF
.,TRBJ2-2,few,TRBV5-5,TGTGCCAGCAGCCTCGTCGGGGAAACCGGGGAGCTGTTTTTT,CASSLVGETGELFF
TRBD1,TRBJ1-3,.,TRBV5-6,TGTGCCAGCAGCTTGGCCGCCGGACAGGCCCTTGGAAACACCATATATTTT,CASSLAAGQALGNTIYF
.,TRBJ2-5,.,TRBV29-1,TGCAGCGTCCTCGGGAGTTCAGAGACCCAGTACTTC,CSVLGSSETQYF
TRBD1,TRBJ1-2,.,TRBV7-2,TGTGCCAGCAGCCCCCGGGACAGGGGATCGTTGGACTATGGCTACACCTTC,CASSPRDRGSLDYGYTF
TRBD1,TRBJ2-7,.,TRBV5-6,TGTGCCAGCAGCACCACGGACAGGGTCCTTCAAGGCCAGTACTTC,CASSTTDRVLQGQYF
TRBD1,TRBJ1-2,.,TRBV9,TGTGCCAGCAGCGCTTACCGGGACAGGGGGCTCGGCTACACCTTC,CASSAYRDRGLGYTF
TRBD1,TRBJ1-4,.,TRBV11-2,TGTGCCAGCAGAGACGGGACAGGGGGTCTGGTCACTAATGAAAAACTGTTTTTT,CASRDGTGGLVTNEKLFF
TRBD1,TRBJ1-5,.,TRBV7-9,TGTGCCAGCAGCTTAGCGGCAGGGGGGTATAGCAATCAGCCCCAGCATTTT,CASSLAAGGYSNQPQHF
TRBD2,TRBJ2-1,.,TRBV9,TGTGCCAGCAGCGTAAGACTAGCCTTCGATGAGCAGTTCTTC,CASSVRLAFDEQFF
.,TRBJ1-2,once,TRBV28,TGTGCCAGCAGTTTATTCCCCGGGGAATATAACTATGGCTACACCTTC,CASSLFPGEYNYGYTF
TRBD2,TRBJ2-5,.,TRBV29-1,TGCAGCGCCGCGGGGGGGGTGGGTCAAGAGACCCAGTACTTC,CSAAGGVGQETQYF
.,TRBJ1-3,.,TRBV7-3,TGTGCCAGCAGCTTACCAACAACACCTTCCTCTGGAAACACCATATATTTT,CASSLPTTPSSGNTIYF
TRBD2,TRBJ2-1,.,TRBV12-5,TGTGCTAGTGTCCCCCGGACTAGCGGGAGGCAGAACAATGAGCAGTTCTTC,CASVPRTSGRQNNEQFF